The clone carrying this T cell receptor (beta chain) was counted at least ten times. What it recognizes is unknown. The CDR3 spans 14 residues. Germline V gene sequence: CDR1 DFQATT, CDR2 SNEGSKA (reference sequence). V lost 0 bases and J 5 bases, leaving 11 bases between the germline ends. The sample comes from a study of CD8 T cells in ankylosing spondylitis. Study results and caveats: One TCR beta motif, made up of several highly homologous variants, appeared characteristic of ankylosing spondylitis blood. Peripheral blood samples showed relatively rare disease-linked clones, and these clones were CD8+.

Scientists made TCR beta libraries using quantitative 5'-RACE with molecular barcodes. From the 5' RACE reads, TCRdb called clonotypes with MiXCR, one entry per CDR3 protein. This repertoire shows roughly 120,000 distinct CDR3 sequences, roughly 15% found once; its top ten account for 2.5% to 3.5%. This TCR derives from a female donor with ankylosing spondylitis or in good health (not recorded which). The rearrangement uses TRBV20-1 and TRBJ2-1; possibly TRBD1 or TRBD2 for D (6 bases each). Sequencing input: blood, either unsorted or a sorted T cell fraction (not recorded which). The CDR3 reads CSARDTGRNNEQFF. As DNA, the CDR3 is TGCAGTGCTAGAGACACAGGGAGGAACAATGAGCAGTTCTTC.